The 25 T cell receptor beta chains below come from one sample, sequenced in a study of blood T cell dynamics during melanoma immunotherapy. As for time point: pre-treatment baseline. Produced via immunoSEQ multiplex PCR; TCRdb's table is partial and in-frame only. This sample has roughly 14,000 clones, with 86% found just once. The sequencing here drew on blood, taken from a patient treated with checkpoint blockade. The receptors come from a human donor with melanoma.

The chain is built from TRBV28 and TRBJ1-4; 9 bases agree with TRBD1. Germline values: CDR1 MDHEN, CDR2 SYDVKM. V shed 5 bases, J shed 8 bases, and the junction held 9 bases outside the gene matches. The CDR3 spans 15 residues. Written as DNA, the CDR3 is TGTGCCAGCAGTGGGGCCGGGACAGGGCACGAAAAACTGTTTTTT. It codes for CASSGAGTGHEKLFF.

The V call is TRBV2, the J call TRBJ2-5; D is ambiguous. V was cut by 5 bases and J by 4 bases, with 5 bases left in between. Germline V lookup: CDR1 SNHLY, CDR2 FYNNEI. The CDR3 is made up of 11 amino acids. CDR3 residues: CASSFRETQYF. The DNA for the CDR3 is TGTGCCAGCAGTTTCCGAGAGACCCAGTACTTC.

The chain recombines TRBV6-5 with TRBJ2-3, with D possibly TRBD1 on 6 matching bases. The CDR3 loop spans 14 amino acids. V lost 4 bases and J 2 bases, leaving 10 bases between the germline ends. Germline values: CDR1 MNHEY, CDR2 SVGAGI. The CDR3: CASSSGQPTDTQYF. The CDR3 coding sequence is TGTGCCAGCAGTTCCGGACAGCCCACAGATACGCAGTATTTT.

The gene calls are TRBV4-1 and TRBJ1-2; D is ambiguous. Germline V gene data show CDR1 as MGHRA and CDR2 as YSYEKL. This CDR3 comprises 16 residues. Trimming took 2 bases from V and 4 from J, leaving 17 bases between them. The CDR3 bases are TGCGCCAGCAGCCAAACTCCGCAAGCCAGTGTCTATGGCTACACCTTC. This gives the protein CASSQTPQASVYGYTF.

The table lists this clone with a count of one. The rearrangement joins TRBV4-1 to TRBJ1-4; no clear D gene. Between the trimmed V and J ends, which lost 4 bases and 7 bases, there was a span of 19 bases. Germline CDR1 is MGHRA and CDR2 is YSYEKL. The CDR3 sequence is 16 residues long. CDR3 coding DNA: TGCGCCAGCAGCCGACCCCCTCTTGGCATAACTGAAAAACTGTTTTTT. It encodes CASSRPPLGITEKLFF.

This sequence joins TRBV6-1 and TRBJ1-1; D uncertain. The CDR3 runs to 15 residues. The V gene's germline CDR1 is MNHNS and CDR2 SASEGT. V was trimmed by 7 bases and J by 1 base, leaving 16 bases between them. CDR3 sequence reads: CASITPAVGNTEAFF. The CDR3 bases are TGTGCCAGCATCACCCCCGCCGTAGGGAACACTGAAGCTTTCTTT.

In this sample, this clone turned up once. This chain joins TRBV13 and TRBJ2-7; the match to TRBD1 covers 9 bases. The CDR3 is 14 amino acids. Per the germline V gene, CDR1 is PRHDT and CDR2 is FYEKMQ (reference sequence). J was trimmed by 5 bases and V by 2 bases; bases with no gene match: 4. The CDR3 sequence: CASSLKQGADEQYF. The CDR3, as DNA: TGTGCCAGCAGCTTAAAACAGGGGGCCGACGAGCAGTACTTC.

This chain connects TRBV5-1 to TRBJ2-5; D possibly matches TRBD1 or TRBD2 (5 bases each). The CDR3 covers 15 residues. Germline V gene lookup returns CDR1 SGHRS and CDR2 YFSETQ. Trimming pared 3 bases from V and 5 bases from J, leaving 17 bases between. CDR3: CASSSNGAPGETQYF. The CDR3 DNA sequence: TGCGCCAGCAGCTCCAACGGGGCGCCGGGGGAGACCCAGTACTTC.

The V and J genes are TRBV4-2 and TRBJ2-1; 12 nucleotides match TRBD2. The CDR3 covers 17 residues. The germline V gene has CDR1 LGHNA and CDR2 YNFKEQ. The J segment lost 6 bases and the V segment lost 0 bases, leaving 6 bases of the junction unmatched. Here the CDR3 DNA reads TGTGCCAGCAGCCAAGATGGGAGGACTAGCGGGGCCAATGAGCAGTTCTTC. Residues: CASSQDGRTSGANEQFF.

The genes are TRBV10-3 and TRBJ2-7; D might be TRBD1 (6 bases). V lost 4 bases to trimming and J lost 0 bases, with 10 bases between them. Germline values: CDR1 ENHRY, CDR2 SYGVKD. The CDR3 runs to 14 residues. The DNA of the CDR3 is TGTGCCATCAGTGGGGGACATACCTCCTACGAGCAGTACTTC. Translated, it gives CAISGGHTSYEQYF.

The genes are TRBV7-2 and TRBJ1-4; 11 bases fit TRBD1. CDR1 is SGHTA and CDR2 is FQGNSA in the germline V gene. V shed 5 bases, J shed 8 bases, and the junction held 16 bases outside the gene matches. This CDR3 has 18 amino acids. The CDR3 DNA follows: TGTGCCAGCAGCCGAATCGGACAGGGGGCGATTTCCACCGAAAAACTGTTTTTT. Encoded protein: CASSRIGQGAISTEKLFF.

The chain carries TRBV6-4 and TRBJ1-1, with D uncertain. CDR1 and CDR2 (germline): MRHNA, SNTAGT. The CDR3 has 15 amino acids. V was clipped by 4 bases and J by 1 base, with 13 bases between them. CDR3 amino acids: CASSGQEPENTEAFF. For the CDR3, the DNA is TGTGCCAGCAGTGGCCAAGAGCCAGAGAACACTGAAGCTTTCTTT.

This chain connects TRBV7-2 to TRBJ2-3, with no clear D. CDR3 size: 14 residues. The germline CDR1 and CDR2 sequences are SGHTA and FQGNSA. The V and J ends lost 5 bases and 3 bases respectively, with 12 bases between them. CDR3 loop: CASSHPPLTDTQYF. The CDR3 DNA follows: TGTGCCAGCAGCCACCCCCCCTTGACAGATACGCAGTATTTT. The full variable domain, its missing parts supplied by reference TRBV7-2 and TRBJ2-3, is GAGVSQSPSNKVTEKGKDVELRCDPISGHTALYWYRQSLGQGLEFLIYFQGNSAPDKSGLPSDRFSAERTGGSVSTLTIQRTQQEDSAVYLCASSHPPLTDTQYFGPGTRLTVL.

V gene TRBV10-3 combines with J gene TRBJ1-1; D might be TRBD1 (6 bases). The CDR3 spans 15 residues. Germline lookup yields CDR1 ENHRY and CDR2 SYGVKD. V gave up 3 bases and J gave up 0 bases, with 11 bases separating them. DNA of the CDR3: TGTGCCATCAGTGACCCAGGGGCAGTGAACACTGAAGCTTTCTTT. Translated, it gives CAISDPGAVNTEAFF.

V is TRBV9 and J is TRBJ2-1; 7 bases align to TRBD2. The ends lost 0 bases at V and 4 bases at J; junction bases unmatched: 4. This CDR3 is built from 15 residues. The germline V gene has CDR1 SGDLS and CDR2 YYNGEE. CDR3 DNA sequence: TGTGCCAGCAGCGTAGGGCTAGCGGAATACAATGAGCAGTTCTTC. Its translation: CASSVGLAEYNEQFF.

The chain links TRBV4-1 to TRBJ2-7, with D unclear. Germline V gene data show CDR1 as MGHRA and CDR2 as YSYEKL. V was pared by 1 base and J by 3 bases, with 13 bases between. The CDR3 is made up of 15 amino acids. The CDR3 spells CASSQAPGTNYEQYF. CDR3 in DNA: TGCGCCAGCAGCCAAGCTCCAGGAACTAACTACGAGCAGTACTTC.

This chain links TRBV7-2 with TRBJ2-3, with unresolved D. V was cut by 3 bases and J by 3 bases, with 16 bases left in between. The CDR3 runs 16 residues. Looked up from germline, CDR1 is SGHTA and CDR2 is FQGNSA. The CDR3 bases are TGTGCCAGCAGCTTGGTTTCTCTAGGTGGGACAGATACGCAGTATTTT. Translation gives CASSLVSLGGTDTQYF.

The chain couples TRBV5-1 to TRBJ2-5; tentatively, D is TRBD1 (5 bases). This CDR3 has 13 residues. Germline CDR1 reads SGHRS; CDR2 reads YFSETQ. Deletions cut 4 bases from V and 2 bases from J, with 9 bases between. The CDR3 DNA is TGCGCCAGCAGCCCAAGACAGCAAGAGACCCAGTACTTC. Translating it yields CASSPRQQETQYF.

CDR3 nucleotide sequence: TGTGCCTGCACGGGACAGGGGGCGAACACTGAAGCTTTCTTT. Amino acids: CACTGQGANTEAFF. This rearrangement joins TRBV30 to TRBJ1-1; 12 bases match TRBD1. Germline assignment: CDR1 GTSNPN and CDR2 SVGIG (reference sequence). The V segment lost 6 bases and the J segment 1 base; nucleotides outside the gene matches: 3. The length of the CDR3 is 14 residues.

As DNA, the CDR3 is TGTGCCAGTAGTATCCCGGGACACCTCACAGATACGCAGTATTTT. The encoded protein is CASSIPGHLTDTQYF. The chain employs TRBV19 and TRBJ2-3; D possibly corresponds to TRBD1 (6 bases). Germline values: CDR1 LNHDA, CDR2 SQIVND (reference sequence). V lost 3 bases to trimming and J lost 2 bases, with 12 bases between them. This CDR3 has 15 amino acids. The complete variable domain, with remaining parts taken from reference TRBV19 and TRBJ2-3, reads DGGITQSPKYLFRKEGQNVTLSCEQNLNHDAMYWYRQDPGQGLRLIYYSQIVNDFQKGDIAEGYSVSREKKESFPLTVTSAQKNPTAFYLCASSIPGHLTDTQYFGPGTRLTVL.

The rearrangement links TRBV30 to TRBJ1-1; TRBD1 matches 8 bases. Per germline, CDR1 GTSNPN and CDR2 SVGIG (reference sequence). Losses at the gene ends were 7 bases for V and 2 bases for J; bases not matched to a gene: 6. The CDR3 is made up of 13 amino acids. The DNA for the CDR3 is TGTGCCTACCAGACAGGGGATAACACTGAAGCTTTCTTT. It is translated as CAYQTGDNTEAFF.

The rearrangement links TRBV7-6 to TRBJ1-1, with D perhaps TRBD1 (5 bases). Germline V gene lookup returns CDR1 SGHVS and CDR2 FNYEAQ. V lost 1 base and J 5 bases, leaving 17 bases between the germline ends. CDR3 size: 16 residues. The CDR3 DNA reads TGTGCCAGCAGCTTAGAGGGGTGGGGTATGTTTACTGAAGCTTTCTTT. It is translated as CASSLEGWGMFTEAFF.

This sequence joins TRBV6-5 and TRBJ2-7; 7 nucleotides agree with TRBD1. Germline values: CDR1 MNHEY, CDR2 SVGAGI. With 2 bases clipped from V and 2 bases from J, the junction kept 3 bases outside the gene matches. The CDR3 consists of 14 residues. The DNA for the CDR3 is TGTGCCAGCAGTTACCTGACAGGGCCCTACGAGCAGTACTTC. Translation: CASSYLTGPYEQYF.

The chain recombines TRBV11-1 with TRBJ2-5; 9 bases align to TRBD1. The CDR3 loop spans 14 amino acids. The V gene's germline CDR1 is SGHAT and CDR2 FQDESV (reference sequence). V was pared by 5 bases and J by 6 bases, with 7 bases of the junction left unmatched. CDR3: CASSPGQGRQTQYF. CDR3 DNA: TGTGCCAGCAGCCCCGGACAGGGGAGACAGACCCAGTACTTC.

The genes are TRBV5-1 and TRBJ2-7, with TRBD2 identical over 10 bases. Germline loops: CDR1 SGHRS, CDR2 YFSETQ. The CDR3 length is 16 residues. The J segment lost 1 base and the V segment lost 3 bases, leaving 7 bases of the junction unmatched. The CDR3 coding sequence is TGCGCCAGCAGCTCGATGGGACTAGCGTTATCCTACGAGCAGTACTTC. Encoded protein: CASSSMGLALSYEQYF.